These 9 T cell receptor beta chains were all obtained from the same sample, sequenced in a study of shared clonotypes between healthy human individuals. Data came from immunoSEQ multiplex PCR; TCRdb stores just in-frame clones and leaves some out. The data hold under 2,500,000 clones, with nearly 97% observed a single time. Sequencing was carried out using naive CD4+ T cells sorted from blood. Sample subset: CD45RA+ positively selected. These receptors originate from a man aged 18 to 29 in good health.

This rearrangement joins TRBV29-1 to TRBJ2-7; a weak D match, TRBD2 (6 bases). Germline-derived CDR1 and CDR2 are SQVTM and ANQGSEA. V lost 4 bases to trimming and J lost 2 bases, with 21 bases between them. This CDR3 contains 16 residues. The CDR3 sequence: CSVGWSPGGKPYEQYF. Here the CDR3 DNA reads TGCAGCGTTGGTTGGAGTCCTGGCGGGAAGCCCTACGAGCAGTACTTC.

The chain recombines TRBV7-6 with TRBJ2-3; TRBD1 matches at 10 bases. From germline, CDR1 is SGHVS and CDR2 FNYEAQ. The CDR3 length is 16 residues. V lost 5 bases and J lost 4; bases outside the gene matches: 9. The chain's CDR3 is CASSLGGTGVADTQYF. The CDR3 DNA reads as TGTGCCAGCAGCCTTGGCGGGACAGGGGTTGCAGATACGCAGTATTTT. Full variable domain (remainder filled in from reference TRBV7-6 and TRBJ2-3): GAGVSQSPRYKVTKRGQDVALRCDPISGHVSLYWYRQALGQGPEFLTYFNYEAQQDKSGLPNDRFSAERPEGSISTLTIQRTEQRDSAMYRCASSLGGTGVADTQYFGPGTRLTVL.

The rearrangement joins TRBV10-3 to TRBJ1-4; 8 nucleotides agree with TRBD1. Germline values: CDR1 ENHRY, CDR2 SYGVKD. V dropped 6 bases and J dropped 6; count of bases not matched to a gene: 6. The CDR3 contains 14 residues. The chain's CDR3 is CAISGQGGDEKLFF. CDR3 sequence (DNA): TGTGCCATCAGCGGACAGGGAGGGGATGAAAAACTGTTTTTT.

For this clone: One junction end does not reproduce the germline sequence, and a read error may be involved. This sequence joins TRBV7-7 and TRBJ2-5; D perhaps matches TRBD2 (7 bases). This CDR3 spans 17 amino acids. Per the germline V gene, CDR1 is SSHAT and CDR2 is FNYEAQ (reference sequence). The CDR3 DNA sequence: TGTGCTAGCAGCTTAAGACAGGAGCGGGGTGAAGGGGAGACCCAGTACTTC. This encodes CASSLRQERGEGETQYF.

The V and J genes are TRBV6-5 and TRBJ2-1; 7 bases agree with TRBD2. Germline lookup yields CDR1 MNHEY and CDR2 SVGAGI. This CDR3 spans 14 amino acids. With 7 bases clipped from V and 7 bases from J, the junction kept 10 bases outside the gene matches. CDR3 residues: CASTRGGSGNEQFF. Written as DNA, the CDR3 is TGTGCCAGCACCCGGGGCGGGAGTGGGAATGAGCAGTTCTTC.

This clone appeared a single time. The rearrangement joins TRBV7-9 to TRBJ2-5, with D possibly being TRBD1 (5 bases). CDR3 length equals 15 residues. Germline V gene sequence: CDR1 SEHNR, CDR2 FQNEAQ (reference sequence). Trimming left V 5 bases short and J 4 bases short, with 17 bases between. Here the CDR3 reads CASSPQTVPGETQYF. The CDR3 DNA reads TGTGCCAGCAGCCCCCAGACAGTTCCAGGAGAGACCCAGTACTTC.

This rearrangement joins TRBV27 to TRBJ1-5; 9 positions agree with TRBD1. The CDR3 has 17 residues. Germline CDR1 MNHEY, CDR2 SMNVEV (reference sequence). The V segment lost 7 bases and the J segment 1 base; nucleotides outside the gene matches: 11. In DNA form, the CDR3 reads TGTGCCAGCAAGGCCACAGGGGGCAAGGGGAGCAATCAGCCCCAGCATTTT. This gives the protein CASKATGGKGSNQPQHF.

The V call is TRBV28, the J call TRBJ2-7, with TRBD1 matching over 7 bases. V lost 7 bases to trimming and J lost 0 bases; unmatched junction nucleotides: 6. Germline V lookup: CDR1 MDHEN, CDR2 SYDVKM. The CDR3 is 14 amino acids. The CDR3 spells CASIPRDSSYEQYF. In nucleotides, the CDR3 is TGTGCCAGCATCCCAAGGGACAGCTCCTACGAGCAGTACTTC. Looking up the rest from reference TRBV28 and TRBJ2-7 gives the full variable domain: DVKVTQSSRYLVKRTGEKVFLECVQDMDHENMFWYRQDPGLGLRLIYFSYDVKMKEKGDIPEGYSVSREKKERFSLILESASTNQTSMYLCASIPRDSSYEQYFGPGTRLTVT.

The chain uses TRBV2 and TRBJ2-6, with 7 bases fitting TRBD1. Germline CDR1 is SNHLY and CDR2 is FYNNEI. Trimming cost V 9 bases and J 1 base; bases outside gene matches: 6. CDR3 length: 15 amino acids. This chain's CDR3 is CASAATGSGANVLTF. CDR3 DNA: TGTGCCAGTGCGGCGACAGGGTCTGGGGCCAACGTCCTGACTTTC.